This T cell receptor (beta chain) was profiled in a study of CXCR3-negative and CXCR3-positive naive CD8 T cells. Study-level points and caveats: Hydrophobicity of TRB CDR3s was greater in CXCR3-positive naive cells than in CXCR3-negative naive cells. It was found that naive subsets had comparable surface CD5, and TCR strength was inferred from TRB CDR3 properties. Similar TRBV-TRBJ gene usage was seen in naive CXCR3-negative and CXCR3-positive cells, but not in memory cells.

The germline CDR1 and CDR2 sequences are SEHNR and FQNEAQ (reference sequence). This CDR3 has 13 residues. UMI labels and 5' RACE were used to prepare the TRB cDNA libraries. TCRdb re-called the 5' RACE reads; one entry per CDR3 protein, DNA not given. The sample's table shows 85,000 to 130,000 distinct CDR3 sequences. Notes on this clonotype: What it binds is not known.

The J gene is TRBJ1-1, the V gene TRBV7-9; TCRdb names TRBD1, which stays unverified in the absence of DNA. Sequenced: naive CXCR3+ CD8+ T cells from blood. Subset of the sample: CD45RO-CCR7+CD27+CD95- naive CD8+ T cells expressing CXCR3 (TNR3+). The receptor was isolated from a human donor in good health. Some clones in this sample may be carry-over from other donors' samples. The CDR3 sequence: CASSPPGGTEAFF.